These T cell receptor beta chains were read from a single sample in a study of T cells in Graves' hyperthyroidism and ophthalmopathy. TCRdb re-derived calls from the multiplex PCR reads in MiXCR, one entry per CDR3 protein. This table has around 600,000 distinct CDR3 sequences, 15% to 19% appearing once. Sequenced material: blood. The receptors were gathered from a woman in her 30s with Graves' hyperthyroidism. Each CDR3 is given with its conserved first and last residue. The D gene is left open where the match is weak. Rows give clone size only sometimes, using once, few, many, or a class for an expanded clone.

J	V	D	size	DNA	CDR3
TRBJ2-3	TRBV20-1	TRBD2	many	TGCAGTGCAGACGGGACTAGCGGGAGCGCAGATACGCAGTATTTT	CSADGTSGSADTQYF
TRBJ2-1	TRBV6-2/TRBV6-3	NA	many	TGTGCCAGCAGTCGGGACTCAGCGAATGAGCAGTTCTTC	CASSRDSANEQFF
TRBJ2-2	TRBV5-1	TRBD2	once	TGCGCCAGCAGCCCGTCGGCGGGAGGGTTGAACACCGGGGAGCTGTTTTTT	CASSPSAGGLNTGELFF
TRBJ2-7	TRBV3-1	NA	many	TGTGCCAGCAGCCAAGATGGCAGGTTTGTTTGGTCCTACGAGCAGTACTTC	CASSQDGRFVWSYEQYF
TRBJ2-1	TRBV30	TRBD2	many	TGTGCCTGGAGCCGCGGACTAGCGGGAGGTGCTGAGCAGTTCTTC	CAWSRGLAGGAEQFF
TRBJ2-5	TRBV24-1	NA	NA	TGTGCCACCAGTGATTTGCTCGGGACCCAAGAGACCCAGTACTTC	CATSDLLGTQETQYF
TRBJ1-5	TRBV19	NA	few	TGTGCCAGTAGTCTTACAGCAGGCGCTCAGCCCCAGCATTTT	CASSLTAGAQPQHF
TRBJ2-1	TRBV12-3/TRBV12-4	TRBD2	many	TGTGCCAGCAGTTCCTGGGGACTAGTTCCCAACAATGAGCAGTTCTTC	CASSSWGLVPNNEQFF
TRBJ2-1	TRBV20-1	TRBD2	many	TGCAGTGCTAGAGATCGGGGCGGGAGCGCTCACAATGAGCAGTTCTTC	CSARDRGGSAHNEQFF
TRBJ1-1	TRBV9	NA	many	TGTGCCAGCAGGAAATTACAGGGAGCCACTGAAGCTTTCTTT	CASRKLQGATEAFF
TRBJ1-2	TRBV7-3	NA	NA	TGTGCCAGCAGCCCTGACGGGAGCTATGGCTACACCTTC	CASSPDGSYGYTF
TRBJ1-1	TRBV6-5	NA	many	TGTGCCAGCAGTTACACTGGGCAGGGGAACACTGAAGCTTTCTTT	CASSYTGQGNTEAFF
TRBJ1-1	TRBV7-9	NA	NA	TGTGCCAGCAGCTTAGGTCTTCCCCCTGAAGCTTTCTTT	CASSLGLPPEAFF
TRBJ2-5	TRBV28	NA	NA	TGTGCCAGCAGTCCCGGACTACTTGACGAGACCCAGTACTTC	CASSPGLLDETQYF
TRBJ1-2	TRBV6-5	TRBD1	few	TGTGCCAGCAGTTACATGGGGGACAGATCTCTCCGAGGCTACACCTTC	CASSYMGDRSLRGYTF
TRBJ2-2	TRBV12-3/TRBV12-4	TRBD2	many	TGTGCCAGCAGTCTAGACAGTTCCGGGAGACTAGCGGAACCGAACACCGGGGAGCTGTTTTTT	CASSLDSSGRLAEPNTGELFF
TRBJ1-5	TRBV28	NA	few	TGTGCCAGCAGTCCCCGTGGGGCCCAGAGGCCCCAGCATTTT	CASSPRGAQRPQHF
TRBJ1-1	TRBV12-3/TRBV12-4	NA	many	TGTGCCAGCACCACACTAGGTAACACTGAAGCTTTCTTT	CASTTLGNTEAFF
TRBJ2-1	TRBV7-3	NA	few	TGTGCCAGCAGCTTAACTGGGCCCGGGACAACGCAGTTCTTC	CASSLTGPGTTQFF
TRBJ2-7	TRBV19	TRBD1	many	TGTGCCAGTAAGGCAACAGGGGCTTCCTACGAGCAGTACTTC	CASKATGASYEQYF
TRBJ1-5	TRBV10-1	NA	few	TGCGCCAGCAGTGAGGATCCTTATCAGCCCCAGCATTTT	CASSEDPYQPQHF
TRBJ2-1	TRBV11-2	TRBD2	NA	TGTGCCAGCAGCCCCCCCCTAAAAAGCGGGAGGGCCTACAATGAGCAGTTCTTC	CASSPPLKSGRAYNEQFF
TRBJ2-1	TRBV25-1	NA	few	TGTGCCAGCAGTGATAATTCCGGGCTCAAGAGGGAGCAGTTCTTC	CASSDNSGLKREQFF
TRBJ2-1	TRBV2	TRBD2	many	TGTGCCAGCTGTGTGGGGGTCAGCGGGAGGTCCACCAGGGATGAGCAGTTCTTC	CASCVGVSGRSTRDEQFF